One sample yielded the 28 T cell receptor beta chains listed below, sequenced in a study of shared clonotypes between healthy human individuals. The table came from immunoSEQ multiplex PCR; TCRdb's copy has only in-frame clones and leaves some out. The sample yields about 2,100,000 clones, 85% to 95% seen once. In the naive CD8 group, cells lacked CD45RO and were positively selected for CCR7, so terminally differentiated effector memory CD45RA+ cells were left out. Material: naive CD8+ T cells from PBMCs. All receptors come from a man between 18 and 29 years old in good health. Some clones in this sample may be carry-over from other donors' samples.

The chain carries TRBV7-8 and TRBJ2-1; 9 nucleotides agree with TRBD2. The CDR3 is 15 residues long. The V gene's germline CDR1 is SGHVS and CDR2 FQNEAQ. The junction had 4 bases not matched to a gene; V was cut back by 5 bases and J by 2 bases. The CDR3 protein is CASSPREGTYNEQFF. The CDR3 coding sequence is TGTGCCAGCAGCCCGCGGGAGGGGACCTACAATGAGCAGTTCTTC.

The chain combines TRBV5-8 with TRBJ2-1; D is uncertain. Trimming took off 3 bases at V and 12 bases at J, with 4 bases between the two ends. CDR1 and CDR2 (germline): SGHTS, YDEGEE. The CDR3 is 9 amino acids. The CDR3 nucleotides are TGTGCCAGCAGCTGGTCGCAGTTCTTC. Translated, it gives CASSWSQFF.

V is TRBV9 and J is TRBJ2-1; the match to TRBD2 covers 10 bases. The CDR3 runs 17 residues. The J segment lost 0 bases and the V segment lost 3 bases, leaving 6 bases of the junction unmatched. The germline V gene has CDR1 SGDLS and CDR2 YYNGEE. CDR3 bases: TGTGCCAGCAGCGAGGGAACTAGCGGGGACTCCTACAATGAGCAGTTCTTC. Its translation is CASSEGTSGDSYNEQFF.

A remark on this clone: Other DNA variants within this sample encode the same CDR3. The gene calls are TRBV11-2 and TRBJ2-7; D call uncertain. Germline loops: CDR1 SGHAT, CDR2 FQNNGV. V lost 1 base and J 3 bases, leaving 7 bases between the germline ends. This CDR3 is 13 amino acids long. The CDR3 sequence is CASSLGLVYEQYF. CDR3 DNA: TGTGCCAGCAGCTTAGGACTGGTCTACGAGCAGTACTTC. The full variable domain, its missing parts supplied by reference TRBV11-2 and TRBJ2-7, is EAGVAQSPRYKIIEKRQSVAFWCNPISGHATLYWYQQILGQGPKLLIQFQNNGVVDDSQLPKDRFSAERLKGVDSTLKIQPAKLEDSAVYLCASSLGLVYEQYFGPGTRLTVT.

V and J are TRBV12-5 and TRBJ1-1; D uncertain. The CDR3 is 12 residues long. Per the germline V gene, CDR1 is LGHNT and CDR2 is FRNRAP. V lost 6 bases and J 8 bases, leaving 13 bases between the germline ends. In DNA form, the CDR3 reads TGTGCTAGTGGCCCCGGGAATCCAGAAGCTTTCTTT. This codes for CASGPGNPEAFF.

This chain uses TRBV7-2 with TRBJ2-1; D gene unclear. CDR1 and CDR2 (germline): SGHTA, FQGNSA. The CDR3 spans 13 residues. V was trimmed by 5 bases and J by 4 bases, leaving 9 bases between them. CDR3 residues: CASSQRLYNEQFF. CDR3 DNA sequence: TGTGCCAGCAGCCAGAGACTGTACAATGAGCAGTTCTTC.

This chain uses TRBV5-1 with TRBJ2-7, with D hard to call. The CDR3 extends over 16 amino acids. Deletions cut 0 bases from V and 0 bases from J, with 13 bases between. CDR1 is SGHRS and CDR2 is YFSETQ in the germline V gene. CDR3 residues: CASSLDLNYRSYEQYF. DNA of the CDR3: TGCGCCAGCAGCTTGGATCTGAACTACCGCTCCTACGAGCAGTACTTC.

The chain couples TRBV11-2 to TRBJ2-7; 9 bases line up with TRBD2. The V gene's germline CDR1 is SGHAT and CDR2 FQNNGV. The CDR3 loop spans 16 amino acids. V was pared by 0 bases and J by 4 bases, with 7 bases of the junction left unmatched. The CDR3 DNA reads TGTGCCAGCAGCTTAGAGCGCCGGACTAGCGTATACGAGCAGTACTTC. Amino acid sequence: CASSLERRTSVYEQYF.

This clone appeared once. J is TRBJ2-5 and V is TRBV7-3, with 7 positions matching TRBD2. CDR1 and CDR2 (germline): SGHTA, FQGTGA. The junction had 9 bases not matched to a gene; V was cut back by 4 bases and J by 1 base. The CDR3 contains 16 residues. DNA for the CDR3: TGTGCCAGCAGCTCCGTTGGGGGAGGGGCCCAAGAGACCCAGTACTTC. It codes for CASSSVGGGAQETQYF.

The chain is built from TRBV28 and TRBJ1-4; D is perhaps TRBD1 (5 bases). Trimming took 11 bases from V and 7 from J, leaving 11 bases between them. Germline values: CDR1 MDHEN, CDR2 SYDVKM. CDR3 size: 11 residues. In DNA form, the CDR3 reads TGTGCCGGGGGATATGGTGAAAAACTGTTTTTT. Encoded protein: CAGGYGEKLFF.

The genes are TRBV5-1 and TRBJ1-5, with 10 bases identical to TRBD1. V dropped 0 bases and J dropped 7; count of bases not matched to a gene: 7. This CDR3 contains 16 residues. The germline CDR1 and CDR2 sequences are SGHRS and YFSETQ. CDR3 DNA sequence: TGCGCCAGCAGCTTGGGGGACAGGGGAATGGGACAGCCCCAGCATTTT. This encodes CASSLGDRGMGQPQHF.

The CDR3, as DNA: TGTGCCACTTCGGGGGCTCCAACTGGGGCCAACGTCCTGACTTTC. This gives the protein CATSGAPTGANVLTF. The chain combines TRBV27 with TRBJ2-6; D assignment may be TRBD1 or TRBD2 (6 bases each). V lost 10 bases and J lost 2, with 15 bases in between. CDR1 is MNHEY, CDR2 SMNVEV, per germline (reference sequence). This CDR3 is built from 15 residues.

This chain joins TRBV6-6 and TRBJ1-3; D is unclear. V lost 5 bases to trimming and J lost 1 base, with 6 bases between them. The CDR3 loop spans 13 amino acids. CDR1 and CDR2 (germline): MNHNY, SVGAGI (reference sequence). This CDR3 reads CASSTASGNTIYF. CDR3 in DNA: TGTGCCAGCAGTACTGCTTCTGGAAACACCATATATTTT.

The table lists this clone with a count of one. The rearrangement joins TRBV7-2 to TRBJ2-5, with D possibly TRBD2 on 5 matching bases. The CDR3 runs 11 residues. V lost 2 bases to trimming and J lost 8 bases, with 6 bases between them. Germline CDR1 is SGHTA and CDR2 is FQGNSA. As DNA, the CDR3 is TGTGCCAGCAGCTTACTAGCTACCCAGTACTTC. Its protein is CASSLLATQYF.

This clone was observed a handful of times. This chain joins TRBV9 and TRBJ1-1; D is undetermined. The V end was cut by 0 bases, the J end by 2 bases, with 8 bases between. Germline V gene sequence: CDR1 SGDLS, CDR2 YYNGEE. This CDR3 has 14 amino acids. The CDR3 nucleotides read TGTGCCAGCAGCGTAGCTCTGTCAAACACTGAAGCTTTCTTT. Translating it yields CASSVALSNTEAFF.

This clone was recorded once. The chain recombines TRBV9 with TRBJ2-7; 8 nucleotides agree with TRBD2. J gave up 2 bases and V 4 bases, and 8 bases lay outside the gene matches. The CDR3 consists of 15 residues. Germline-derived CDR1 and CDR2 are SGDLS and YYNGEE. The CDR3 sequence is CASSPQGGGPYEQYF. Here the CDR3 DNA reads TGTGCCAGCAGCCCCCAGGGCGGGGGGCCCTACGAGCAGTACTTC.

The V call is TRBV6-5, the J call TRBJ2-2; no definite D call. Germline V gene data show CDR1 as MNHEY and CDR2 as SVGAGI. V was cut by 2 bases and J by 0 bases, with 7 bases left in between. This CDR3 contains 15 residues. The CDR3 loop reads CASSYGQTNTGELFF. The CDR3 coding sequence is TGTGCCAGCAGTTACGGTCAGACGAACACCGGGGAGCTGTTTTTT.

J is TRBJ1-4 and V is TRBV5-6; maybe TRBD1 (5 bases). This CDR3 is 16 amino acids long. The germline gives CDR1 SGHDT, CDR2 YYEEEE. V dropped 0 bases and J dropped 1 base, with 10 bases sitting between them. The CDR3 bases are TGTGCCAGCAGCTTGGCGGGGGGAGGAACTAATGAAAAACTGTTTTTT. This codes for CASSLAGGGTNEKLFF.

This rearrangement joins TRBV25-1 to TRBJ1-2; TRBD1 might be the D (5 bases). Germline CDR1 and CDR2: MGHDK and SYGVNS. The CDR3 runs to 14 residues. Trimming stripped 7 bases from V and 1 base from J, with 13 bases between. CDR3 nucleotide sequence: TGTGCCAGCAAAGCCCGGGGGGATAACTATGGCTACACCTTC. This translates into CASKARGDNYGYTF.

This sequence joins TRBV27 and TRBJ1-5; 7 bases align to TRBD1. After removal of 4 bases from V and 5 bases from J, the junction contained 5 bases not matched to a gene. Germline CDR1 and CDR2: MNHEY and SMNVEV (reference sequence). This CDR3 spans 14 amino acids. The CDR3: CASSYQGEDQPQHF. DNA of the CDR3: TGTGCCAGCAGTTATCAGGGGGAAGATCAGCCCCAGCATTTT.

V and J are TRBV4-3 and TRBJ2-1, with 7 bases that match TRBD1. The V gene end was trimmed by 0 bases and the J gene end by 6 bases; junction bases not matched to a gene: 2. The CDR3 consists of 14 residues. Germline V CDR1 and CDR2: LGHNA, YSLEER. CDR3 nucleotides: TGCGCCAGCAGCCAAGATAGGACAGGCAATGAGCAGTTCTTC. Protein sequence: CASSQDRTGNEQFF.

The gene calls are TRBV27 and TRBJ2-7; 11 bases fit TRBD2. Germline lookup yields CDR1 MNHEY and CDR2 SMNVEV (reference sequence). The CDR3 spans 18 residues. With V trimmed by 5 bases and J by 0 bases, 12 bases remained unmatched. The CDR3 is CASSIYTGTSGSSYEQYF. The CDR3 DNA follows: TGTGCCAGCAGTATATACACCGGGACTAGCGGAAGCTCCTACGAGCAGTACTTC.

This chain joins TRBV9 and TRBJ1-2; D gene unclear. This CDR3 spans 14 amino acids. Trimming took 3 bases from V and 3 from J, leaving 12 bases between them. The germline gives CDR1 SGDLS, CDR2 YYNGEE. The CDR3 DNA sequence: TGTGCCAGCAGCGGGTTATTCCAGGACTATGGCTACACCTTC. Protein sequence: CASSGLFQDYGYTF.

The chain couples TRBV13 to TRBJ2-1, with TRBD2 identical over 8 bases. The CDR3 runs to 15 residues. Germline loops: CDR1 PRHDT, CDR2 FYEKMQ (reference sequence). V shed 5 bases and J 2 bases; nucleotides not matched to a gene: 5. The CDR3 DNA reads as TGTGCCAGCAGCCAGCGACTAGCGACCTACAATGAGCAGTTCTTC. Translating it yields CASSQRLATYNEQFF.

The genes are TRBV25-1 and TRBJ1-1; a possible D gene is TRBD1 (5 bases). The CDR3 totals 14 residues. Germline values: CDR1 MGHDK, CDR2 SYGVNS. Trimming cost V 0 bases and J 6 bases, with 11 bases left between them. CDR3 coding DNA: TGTGCCAGCAGTGAATATTCGGGGGACCCTGAAGCTTTCTTT. Translated: CASSEYSGDPEAFF.

V gene TRBV28 combines with J gene TRBJ2-3; TRBD2 agrees at 7 bases. The CDR3 extends over 15 amino acids. Germline-derived CDR1 and CDR2 are MDHEN and SYDVKM. V dropped 7 bases and J dropped 0; count of bases not matched to a gene: 7. CDR3 nucleotides: TGTGCCAGCAACGGCGGGGGTGCTAGCACAGATACGCAGTATTTT. Protein product: CASNGGGASTDTQYF.

The genes are TRBV5-6 and TRBJ2-4, with D perhaps TRBD1 or TRBD2 (5 bases each). Trimming took off 4 bases at V and 6 bases at J, with 14 bases between the two ends. From germline, CDR1 is SGHDT and CDR2 YYEEEE. The CDR3 length is 14 residues. CDR3 in DNA: TGTGCCAGCAGCCCAGGTGGGGGTGGAAACATTCAGTACTTC. This translates into CASSPGGGGNIQYF.

In its sample, this clone was seen once. The chain uses TRBV7-9 and TRBJ2-5; D gene uncertain. CDR3 size: 15 residues. V was cut by 5 bases and J by 2 bases, with 15 bases left in between. Germline lookup yields CDR1 SEHNR and CDR2 FQNEAQ (reference sequence). The CDR3 here is CASSGTARLQETQYF. Written as DNA, the CDR3 is TGTGCCAGCAGCGGTACAGCTAGGCTTCAAGAGACCCAGTACTTC.